The rows below give T cell receptor beta chains drawn from one sample of a study of a mutant IDH1 vaccine in newly diagnosed glioma. Their antigens remain unidentified. The table came from immunoSEQ multiplex PCR; TCRdb's copy has only in-frame clones and leaves some out. The table has 40,000 to 55,000 clones, 78% seen once; the top ten hold roughly 5%. The sequencing here drew on PBMCs, taken from a glioma patient whose treatment included an IDH1 peptide vaccine. The receptors originated from a man in his fifties or sixties with glioma. Both conserved end residues are part of each CDR3. The D gene is left open where the match is weak. The size of a clone is reported for some rows only, either as once, few or many, or as a class for expanded clones.

J,V,size,D,CDR3,DNA
TRBJ2-7,TRBV23-1,once,-,CASSLTSYEQYF,TGCGCCAGCAGTCTAACGAGCTACGAGCAGTACTTC
TRBJ2-2,TRBV27,few,TRBD1,CASGQGRAGELFF,TGTGCCAGCGGACAGGGGAGAGCCGGGGAGCTGTTTTTT
TRBJ1-6,TRBV15,once,-,CATSSTDYSPLHF,TGTGCCACCAGCAGCACAGATTATTCACCCCTCCACTTT
TRBJ1-1,TRBV9,-,-,CASSAPSGISEAFF,TGTGCCAGCAGCGCCCCCTCAGGGATCTCTGAAGCTTTCTTT
TRBJ2-3,TRBV6-6,-,-,CASTATGAGDTQYF,TGTGCCAGCACCGCAACTGGGGCGGGGGATACGCAGTATTTT
TRBJ2-3,TRBV14,few,-,CASSHDSHHTDTQYF,TGTGCCAGCAGCCACGACAGCCACCACACAGATACGCAGTATTTT
TRBJ2-7,TRBV13,-,-,CASSSLTGGAYEQYF,TGTGCCAGCAGCTCCCTTACAGGGGGGGCCTACGAGCAGTACTTC
TRBJ1-5,TRBV5-1,once,-,CASSPDLPGQPQHF,TGCGCCAGCAGCCCTGACCTGCCCGGTCAGCCCCAGCATTTT
TRBJ2-7,TRBV7-9,-,-,CASSLVGGGRYEQYF,TGTGCCAGCAGCTTAGTAGGTGGGGGTAGGTACGAGCAGTACTTC
TRBJ1-5,TRBV29-1,once,-,CSVEVGQGEPQHF,TGCAGCGTTGAGGTGGGACAAGGTGAGCCCCAGCATTTT
TRBJ1-2,TRBV29-1,-,-,CSVGGSYGYTF,TGCAGCGTTGGCGGCAGCTATGGCTACACCTTC
TRBJ1-1,TRBV6-5,-,TRBD1,CASSYGTAGTEAFF,TGTGCCAGCAGTTACGGGACAGCTGGGACTGAAGCTTTCTTT
TRBJ1-4,TRBV6-1,once,-,CASRGREGKLFF,TGTGCCAGCAGAGGAAGGGAGGGAAAACTGTTTTTT
TRBJ2-2,TRBV6-5,-,TRBD1,CASSYSGTGQGRLFF,TGTGCCAGCAGTTACTCAGGGACAGGGCAGGGGCGGCTGTTTTTT
TRBJ1-5,TRBV2,-,TRBD1,CASSTGVGNQPQHF,TGTGCCAGCAGCACAGGGGTGGGCAATCAGCCCCAGCATTTT
TRBJ2-3,TRBV9,-,TRBD1,CASSPYLDRVADTQYF,TGTGCCAGCAGCCCCTACCTCGACAGGGTTGCAGATACGCAGTATTTT
TRBJ2-1,TRBV19,-,TRBD1,CASSRDSSSYNEQFF,TGTGCCAGTAGTAGGGACAGTAGCTCCTACAATGAGCAGTTCTTC